Presented here are 13 T cell receptor beta chains from one specimen sequenced in a study of T cell clonotyping in hematopoietic cell transplantation. The time point was: recipient sample about 28 days before transplant, after cytoreduction. Sequencing was performed with immunoSEQ multiplex PCR; in TCRdb, only in-frame clones are kept and a portion is missing. The sample holds around 40,000 clones, 85% to 95% seen once. The sequenced sample was peripheral blood mononuclear cells, obtained before stem cell transplant. These receptors were collected from a man aged 35 to 55 with chronic myeloid leukemia. Some clones in this sample may be carry-over from other donors' samples.

The chain couples TRBV27 to TRBJ1-4; TRBD1 matches at 10 bases. The CDR3 totals 15 residues. CDR1 MNHEY and CDR2 SMNVEV come from the germline V gene (reference sequence). The ends lost 6 bases at V and 7 bases at J; junction bases unmatched: 8. The CDR3 spells CASRGVRQGAEKLFF. In DNA, the CDR3 is TGTGCCAGCAGGGGGGTGAGACAGGGGGCTGAAAAACTGTTTTTT.

The CDR3 protein is CAWSVGVLGNSPLHF. The DNA of the CDR3 is TGTGCCTGGAGTGTAGGGGTATTGGGAAATTCACCCCTCCACTTT. The chain uses TRBV30 and TRBJ1-6; D might be TRBD1 (5 bases). Germline CDR1 GTSNPN, CDR2 SVGIG (reference sequence). The length of the CDR3 is 15 residues. V was pared by 0 bases and J by 7 bases, with 13 bases between.

The rearrangement joins TRBV21-1 to TRBJ2-5; TRBD2 reflects the table's D call only, with no check against the DNA. TRBV21-1 is shown as a pseudogene. This CDR3 contains 19 residues. CDR3 loop: CASSKAKTIRDSEKETQYF. The CDR3 DNA reads as TGTGCCAGCAGCAAAGCGAAGACAATACGGGACTCAGAGAAAGAGACCCAGTACTTC.

This rearrangement joins TRBV5-1 to TRBJ2-5; D not certain. This CDR3 has 11 residues. Between the trimmed V and J ends, which lost 4 bases and 3 bases, there was a span of 4 bases. CDR1 and CDR2 from the germline V gene are SGHRS and YFSETQ. The CDR3 is CASSREETQYF. CDR3 nucleotides: TGCGCCAGCAGCCGGGAAGAGACCCAGTACTTC.

This chain links TRBV5-6 with TRBJ1-2; D is perhaps TRBD1 (6 bases). Germline lookup yields CDR1 SGHDT and CDR2 YYEEEE. Trimming removed 1 base at V and 0 bases at J, with 10 bases between. The CDR3 covers 15 residues. The DNA for the CDR3 is TGTGCCAGCAGCTTGTATCAGGGGTCTAACTATGGCTACACCTTC. Residues: CASSLYQGSNYGYTF. The variable domain in full, completed from reference TRBV5-6 and TRBJ1-2, reads DAGVTQSPTHLIKTRGQQVTLRCSPKSGHDTVSWYQQALGQGPQFIFQYYEEEERQRGNFPDRFSGHQFPNYSSELNVNALLLGDSALYLCASSLYQGSNYGYTFGSGTRLTVV.

Regarding this clone: One end of the junction does not line up with germline, which may come from a read error. The chain has TRBV20-1 and TRBJ1-6; D ambiguous. The V gene's germline CDR1 is DFQATT and CDR2 SNEGSKA (reference sequence). The CDR3 totals 11 residues. CDR3 bases: TGCAGTGCAAGAGATAATTCACCCCTCCACTTT. It translates to CSARDNSPLHF.

The V and J genes are TRBV7-8 and TRBJ2-7, with TRBD1 as a possible D gene (7 bases). The V gene lost 1 base and the J gene lost 4 bases, with 17 bases spanning the gap. The length of the CDR3 is 16 residues. Per the germline V gene, CDR1 is SGHVS and CDR2 is FQNEAQ. The CDR3 nucleotides are TGTGCCAGCAGCTTAGTAGGCGGGCAGGGGGGTTACGAGCAGTACTTC. Encoded protein: CASSLVGGQGGYEQYF.

This chain joins TRBV28 and TRBJ1-2; TRBD1 matches 7 bases. This CDR3 is built from 14 residues. Germline CDR1 MDHEN, CDR2 SYDVKM. V shed 6 bases, J shed 6 bases, and the junction held 10 bases outside the gene matches. The CDR3 DNA reads TGTGCCAGCAGGACAACAGGGGTGTCTAATGGCTACACCTTC. This encodes CASRTTGVSNGYTF.

Only one count was recorded for this clone. V is TRBV29-1 and J is TRBJ1-1; a possible D gene is TRBD1 (6 bases). Per germline, CDR1 SQVTM and CDR2 ANQGSEA. The V and J ends lost 7 bases and 4 bases respectively, with 10 bases between them. The CDR3 has 11 residues. The CDR3 sequence: CSANRATEAFF. In nucleotides, the CDR3 is TGCAGCGCAAACAGGGCCACTGAAGCTTTCTTT.

The chain links TRBV28 to TRBJ2-7, with 7 bases matching TRBD1. The CDR3 covers 12 residues. In germline, CDR1 is MDHEN, CDR2 SYDVKM. With 6 bases clipped from V and 3 bases from J, the junction kept 2 bases outside the gene matches. CDR3 DNA: TGTGCCAGCAGAGACAGGGTCTACGAGCAGTACTTC. It translates to CASRDRVYEQYF. The full variable domain, with the rest looked up from reference TRBV28 and TRBJ2-7, is DVKVTQSSRYLVKRTGEKVFLECVQDMDHENMFWYRQDPGLGLRLIYFSYDVKMKEKGDIPEGYSVSREKKERFSLILESASTNQTSMYLCASRDRVYEQYFGPGTRLTVT.

The chain has TRBV6-1 and TRBJ2-1, with 13 bases aligning to TRBD2. The germline gives CDR1 MNHNS, CDR2 SASEGT. After removal of 7 bases from V and 10 bases from J, the junction contained 10 bases not matched to a gene. The CDR3 totals 15 residues. CDR3 bases: TGTGCCAGCACCCCGACTAGCGGGGGGCGTCGGGAGCAGTTCTTC. This encodes CASTPTSGGRREQFF.

The chain has TRBV9 and TRBJ2-1; possibly TRBD1 for D (5 bases). Germline CDR1 is SGDLS and CDR2 is YYNGEE. V shed 1 base and J shed 2 bases, with 10 bases lying between them. The CDR3 covers 15 residues. DNA of the CDR3: TGTGCCAGCAGCGTAAGCAGGGCCCCCTACAATGAGCAGTTCTTC. Protein: CASSVSRAPYNEQFF.

This clone was seen a single time. The chain employs TRBV6-5 and TRBJ1-5; D not resolved. Germline loops: CDR1 MNHEY, CDR2 SVGAGI. CDR3 length equals 15 residues. Trimming left V 2 bases short and J 0 bases short, with 8 bases between. CDR3 nucleotides: TGTGCCAGCAGTTACACGGGGAATAGCAATCAGCCCCAGCATTTT. Amino acid sequence: CASSYTGNSNQPQHF.